This entry concerns a single TCR beta chain. Which antigen it targets is not known. The input lacks base qualities; no much larger clone sits a single base away. The data originate from a study of cytomegalovirus exposure and HLA in healthy donors (dated by TCRdb to about 2017). For the study in its entirety: According to an earlier analysis of 587 of the donors, roughly 180 million T cells yielded 120 million or so unique TCR beta sequences and less than 300 Gb of sequence data. About 320 gigabases of sequencing data and roughly 90 million unique TCR sequences were included in an early release covering several hundred HLA-typed donors. Of the roughly 400 genotyped donors, 65% to 90% fell in the genetic ancestry cluster associated with self-reported Caucasian donors. The study aimed to test whether signatures of past pathogen exposure could be identified by cataloging public T cell receptors. The study used immunosequencing to profile the T cell repertoires of several hundred subjects and linked those repertoires to cytomegalovirus serostatus. Besides the first cohort of some 670 subjects, a separate validation cohort made up of about 120 different subjects was used. High-throughput TCR immunosequencing, statistical association of individual TCRs with disease status, and machine learning were combined to predict cytomegalovirus infection status. A later analysis re-examined previously published TCR beta repertoires from more than 550 donors and added high-resolution HLA genotyping to investigate patterns of TCR occurrence. Rather than using new phenotypic data, the later analysis identified candidate immune exposures from TCR beta sequences and from how often those sequences occurred across donors. In an earlier analysis of roughly 580 of the donors, high-throughput TCR beta sequencing was used to judge whether each TCR beta V gene segment behaved as functional or pseudogenic. Donor age, sex, ethnicity and CMV serostatus were collected together with the repertoire data. Genome-wide SNP genotypes for about 65% of the roughly 670 donors were used in a later genetic analysis, which treated that subset as a discovery cohort. All discovery cohort repertoires had been generated on a single sequencing platform. HLA typing included class I and class II loci at four-digit resolution. Typing coverage varied by locus: about 620-640 donors for A, B, C, DRB1 and DQB1; under 550 for DQA1; more than 600 for DPA1; roughly 450 for DPB1. Four or five DR-DQ haplotypes were handled as single units for association and clustering, since linkage in the cohort was strong. On average, around 230,000 unique TCR beta nucleotide sequences were sequenced per donor among 398 genotyped donors of the cohort, with roughly a sixth of those sequences being non-productive.

The cohort was made up of approximately 670 healthy bone marrow donors. At the time of sampling, all cohort members were nominally healthy, though unrecorded immune exposures were likely present. The donor was CMV seronegative and belonged to the group of more than 300 seronegative cohort members. A peripheral blood sample was provided by each donor, and peripheral blood mononuclear cells were used for TCR beta sequencing. Genomic DNA was extracted from the blood cell samples with the Qiagen DNeasy Blood Extraction Kit. Points the paper makes about the study in general: The authors suggested that the approach could potentially be extended to other disease states and immunological phenotypes. Because counts were too low, roughly 18 rarely observed V segments, including chromosome 9 orphons, were left out of the earlier analysis of roughly 600 of the donors. A later analysis associated about 18,000 TCR beta sequences with specific HLA alleles at a false discovery rate of 0.05. An earlier analysis of approximately 530 of the donors showed that most TCR beta V segments appeared in productive rearrangements either about 87% or about 30% of the time, which broadly matched IMGT annotations. Most CMV-associated TCR beta chains appeared to be HLA-restricted in a later analysis, and the HLA associations seemed to be driven largely by CMV exposure. Correlated functional status among segregating V segments might be attributable to linkage disequilibrium, but an unknown experimental factor could not be ruled out. Across donors, most TCR sequences were observed very rarely, whereas some public TCRs were present in many individuals. A later analysis found that HLA-associated TCR beta chains were more clonally expanded and had lower generation probabilities than equally common non-associated chains. Compared with the roughly 700-donor mean, donors in an Asian-associated ancestry cluster had fewer N-insertions in productive TCRs, according to a later genetic analysis. Only TCR beta chains were sequenced in this cohort, and the absence of alpha or paired-chain data limited detectable features. In vitro tests confirmed that a few of the cytomegalovirus-associated TCR beta chains recognize cytomegalovirus antigens. Immune exposure information for the cohort was limited to CMV serostatus. Presence/absence analyses assumed roughly uniform sequencing depth across donors, an assumption that may not hold. A cluster of highly shared sequence variants was judged likely to be a technical artifact of the sequencing pipeline. Because HLA typing was missing for some donors at each locus, association tests included only the typed subset. When HLA alleles, especially DR and DQ, strongly co-occurred, attributing TCR associations to individual alleles was difficult. A further reported finding was that TCR beta sequences accurately predicted the HLA-A and HLA-B alleles for most subjects in the first cohort. In a later genetic analysis, a missense DCLRE1C variant was associated with V-gene and J-gene trimming of TCR beta chains, and the association was replicated in an independent cohort. In a later analysis, the rate of TCR association differed among HLA loci, with DRB1 alleles having the most associated TCRs and HLA-C alleles having the fewest. Several of the top co-occurrence clusters appeared to be linked to parvovirus B19, influenza, CMV and Epstein-Barr virus, according to a later analysis. The study gave a list of 150 to 200 TCR beta chains associated with cytomegalovirus. In both the original and validation cohorts, the classifier was reported to diagnose cytomegalovirus status with high specificity and sensitivity.

Libraries were made using the immunoSEQ multiplex PCR assay. For the multiplex PCR, a mixture combining 60 forward primers for TCR Vbeta segments and 13 reverse primers for TCR Jbeta segments was used. The CDR3 region of rearranged TCR beta genes was amplified from genomic DNA with a multiplex PCR assay. The Illumina HiSeq System was used to sequence the amplified TCR beta libraries as 87-base-pair reads. On the authors' methods: In a later analysis, some 80 million unique TCR beta chains were counted across the 666 repertoires, and roughly 11 million of these chains were shared by at least two donors. A nearest-neighbor algorithm error-corrected the raw reads and collapsed the reads into unique sequences, merging closely related sequences to remove PCR and sequencing errors. To assign V, D and J gene segments, CDR3 sequences were aligned to IMGT reference sequences. Each retained sequence needed at least a six-nucleotide match to both a V gene segment and a J gene segment. Rearrangements were called productive when the CDR3 lacked stop codons and stayed in frame with V and J; all others were non-productive. CDR3 was defined by IMGT convention, running from the second conserved V-encoded cysteine to the conserved J-encoded phenylalanine. The earlier analysis of around 640 of the donors excluded sequences that lacked an unambiguous match to a single V gene segment. In an earlier analysis of more than 500 of the donors, a V segment was called functional when productive rearrangements were above 56.7%, and segregating when the standard deviation between donors exceeded 5%. A statistical classification framework was built for diagnosing cytomegalovirus status from the catalog of TCR beta chain sequences. In a later analysis, TCR nucleotide sequences were compared against IMGT/GENE-DB human TR gene sequences so that V and J genes could be assigned. In a later analysis, CDR3 sequences and most-parsimonious VDJ recombination scenarios were assigned using the TCRdist pipeline. In a later analysis, each TCR beta chain was defined by its CDR3 amino acid sequence together with its V-gene family, and reads without a unique V-gene family were excluded. A later analysis removed 592 highly shared, low-generation-probability nucleotide sequences to deal with suspected cross-contamination and a sequencing artifact. For each public chain, a later analysis derived a clonal expansion index from normalized ranks of inferred template counts within each repertoire. A later analysis computed generation probabilities with a VDJ recombination model fitted to out-of-frame rearrangements, and checked the results against IGoR. A later analysis scored TCR-TCR, TCR-HLA and TCR-CMV co-occurrence with hypergeometric tests, applying a repertoire-size bias correction to TCR pairs. To estimate false discovery rates, a later analysis permuted the HLA or CMV assignments 20 times. A later analysis grouped co-occurring TCRs with DBSCAN, adding TCRdist sequence similarity when clustering within HLA-allele-positive subsets. Co-occurrence clustering excluded repertoires with fewer than 30,000 or more than 120,000 public chains, plus five with anomalous nucleotide sharing. Sourced from immuneACCESS, this table was stored by TCRdb with only in-frame sequences that have V and J called. A share of the clones is absent; for the studies checked, an unresolved V gene accounts for under half, and the remainder has no known explanation. The DNA gave D and trimming, while V, J and clone size come from that table. This sample has under 150,000 clones in its table, and around 79% of those were observed once. Approximately 3% of the sample lies in the top ten.

This sequence was found in a female donor in good health and CMV-seronegative. The sample taken for sequencing was PBMCs.

The CDR3 protein sequence reads: CASVSGASYEQYF. The bases read TGTGCCAGCGTTAGCGGAGCCTCCTACGAGCAGTACTTC. This sequence uses TRBV7-8 and TRBJ2-7, with TRBD2 as a weak D call on 6 bases. There are 13 amino acids in the CDR3, from cysteine to phenylalanine inclusive. Only the CDR3 DNA is retained, 39 bases long and in frame from the first base. V and J lose 8 bases and 0 bases, and a span of 11 bases separates them. CDR1 and CDR2 are drawn from the germline V gene: SGHVS, FQNEAQ.